This paragraph covers one TCR beta chain sequence. What it recognizes is unknown. Thawed PBMCs were FACS-sorted into unstimulated CD4+CD25+CD127- regulatory T cells, CD4+CD25- non-regulatory cells, CD4 and CD8 cells. Germline V lookup: CDR1 SGHNT, CDR2 YYREEE (reference sequence). Unmatched junction bases numbered 7, after V lost 6 bases and J lost 5 bases. The CDR3 extends over 13 amino acids. This entry comes from a study of Tregs in tolerant kidney transplant recipients. Study-wide findings and caveats: Few patients were studied, so findings need validation in larger groups. Tregs expanded with activated donor B cells seemed most donor-specific.

Sequenced by immunoSEQ multiplex PCR; TCRdb stores in-frame clones only, minus some. The sample consists of 240,000 or so clones, roughly 84% of them appearing once. Sequencing was performed on CD4+ T cells from blood. This receptor was taken from a human donor in good health. V is TRBV5-4 and J is TRBJ1-1, with 7 positions matching TRBD1. The DNA for the CDR3 is TGTGCCAGCAACGACAGGGCTGGGACTGAAGCTTTCTTT. Protein product: CASNDRAGTEAFF.